This is a list of T cell receptor beta chains from one sample in a study of CD8+CD57+ T cells in acquired aplastic anemia. One entry per CDR3 protein results from TCRdb running MiXCR on the reads. The table includes about 180,000 distinct CDR3 sequences, approximately 46% detected once. Sequenced sample: sorted CD4+, CD8+, or CD8+CD57+ T cells (not recorded which) from PBMCs. The source is a human donor in good health. The conserved cysteine and the conserved F or W are not part of the CDR3 here. The order of the fields is V gene, J gene, CDR3 length, clone size, CDR3 protein. Size is stated for part of the rows, as once, few or many counts, or as a class when the clone is expanded.

V gene: TRBV20-1; J gene: TRBJ2-3; CDR3 length: 12; clone size: many; CDR3 protein: SATLAGVGDTQY
V gene: TRBV5-4; J gene: TRBJ2-5; CDR3 length: 15; clone size: few; CDR3 protein: ASSRGTGIRHQETQY
V gene: TRBV3-1; J gene: TRBJ1-5; CDR3 length: 10; clone size: few; CDR3 protein: ASSRGDQPQH
V gene: TRBV10-3; J gene: TRBJ2-7; CDR3 length: 13; clone size: many; CDR3 protein: ASSEGAASSYEQY
V gene: TRBV2; J gene: TRBJ1-1; CDR3 length: 11; clone size: NA; CDR3 protein: ASRGLQDTEAF
V gene: TRBV7-2; J gene: TRBJ2-7; CDR3 length: 12; clone size: few; CDR3 protein: ASSLDRGNYEQY
V gene: TRBV6-5; J gene: TRBJ1-2; CDR3 length: 10; clone size: many; CDR3 protein: ASRLEGYGYT
V gene: TRBV6-5; J gene: TRBJ2-1; CDR3 length: 11; clone size: many; CDR3 protein: ATSARGYNEQF
V gene: TRBV9; J gene: TRBJ2-1; CDR3 length: 13; clone size: many; CDR3 protein: ASSGGTSFYNEQF
V gene: TRBV7-8; J gene: TRBJ2-7; CDR3 length: 10; clone size: NA; CDR3 protein: ASSQEAYEQY
V gene: TRBV10-3; J gene: TRBJ2-1; CDR3 length: 12; clone size: many; CDR3 protein: AISESTGTSPEF
V gene: TRBV20-1; J gene: TRBJ1-3; CDR3 length: 11; clone size: NA; CDR3 protein: SARTISGNTIY
V gene: TRBV2; J gene: TRBJ2-7; CDR3 length: 12; clone size: few; CDR3 protein: ASRETGAGHEQY
V gene: TRBV6-1; J gene: TRBJ2-3; CDR3 length: 13; clone size: many; CDR3 protein: ASSRTSGGLDTQY
V gene: TRBV29-1; J gene: TRBJ2-1; CDR3 length: 12; clone size: many; CDR3 protein: SANKAGGYNEQF
V gene: TRBV12-3/TRBV12-4; J gene: TRBJ1-1; CDR3 length: 11; clone size: many; CDR3 protein: ASSWTVNTEAF
V gene: TRBV6-1; J gene: TRBJ2-1; CDR3 length: 13; clone size: NA; CDR3 protein: ASSEIWTSGNEQF
V gene: TRBV15; J gene: TRBJ2-3; CDR3 length: 13; clone size: NA; CDR3 protein: ATSVGGGATDTQY
V gene: TRBV20-1; J gene: TRBJ1-1; CDR3 length: 11; clone size: NA; CDR3 protein: SARKAQGAEAF
V gene: TRBV10-3; J gene: TRBJ1-1; CDR3 length: 13; clone size: many; CDR3 protein: AISESGTVGTEAF
V gene: TRBV7-9; J gene: TRBJ1-2; CDR3 length: 11; clone size: NA; CDR3 protein: ASSLGLFYGYT
V gene: TRBV20-1; J gene: TRBJ2-7; CDR3 length: 12; clone size: many; CDR3 protein: SASKQGKTYEQY
V gene: TRBV10-3; J gene: TRBJ2-7; CDR3 length: 13; clone size: few; CDR3 protein: AIRSGTIAHYEQY
V gene: TRBV19; J gene: TRBJ1-5; CDR3 length: 13; clone size: once; CDR3 protein: ASGYEVAANQPQH
V gene: TRBV24-1; J gene: TRBJ2-1; CDR3 length: 10; clone size: many; CDR3 protein: ATSDPLYEQF
V gene: TRBV11-1; J gene: TRBJ2-3; CDR3 length: 12; clone size: NA; CDR3 protein: ASSLSPGTDTQY
V gene: TRBV12-3/TRBV12-4; J gene: TRBJ2-5; CDR3 length: 14; clone size: NA; CDR3 protein: ASSYQGAVEQETQY
V gene: TRBV11-2; J gene: TRBJ2-7; CDR3 length: 14; clone size: many; CDR3 protein: ASSSAVGWANYEQY
V gene: TRBV12-3/TRBV12-4; J gene: TRBJ1-2; CDR3 length: 9; clone size: NA; CDR3 protein: ASSPDSGYT
V gene: TRBV7-2; J gene: TRBJ1-1; CDR3 length: 10; clone size: NA; CDR3 protein: ASSRGFTEAF
V gene: TRBV5-4; J gene: TRBJ2-7; CDR3 length: 12; clone size: many; CDR3 protein: ASSPSGTSYEQY
V gene: TRBV7-9; J gene: TRBJ2-3; CDR3 length: 10; clone size: once; CDR3 protein: ASSSTLYTQY
V gene: TRBV19; J gene: TRBJ2-3; CDR3 length: 11; clone size: few; CDR3 protein: AGSTGNTDTQY
V gene: TRBV6-1; J gene: TRBJ2-7; CDR3 length: 14; clone size: many; CDR3 protein: ASSEGSPGTSYEQY